Listed here are 26 T cell receptor beta chains from one sample, sequenced in a study of blood T cell repertoires in COVID-19. The repertoire was sequenced with immunoSEQ multiplex PCR; TCRdb's copy has only in-frame clones and lacks some. Of some 87,000 clones in the sample, approximately 92% were seen once. The sequenced material came from peripheral blood. The receptors come from an older woman with active COVID-19.

The V and J genes are TRBV28 and TRBJ1-2, with 8 bases identical to TRBD1. The CDR3 totals 16 residues. Germline V lookup: CDR1 MDHEN, CDR2 SYDVKM. The J segment lost 2 bases and the V segment lost 6 bases, leaving 11 bases of the junction unmatched. CDR3 residues: CASREMTGVDNYGYTF. In DNA form, the CDR3 reads TGTGCCAGCAGGGAGATGACAGGGGTAGACAACTATGGCTACACCTTC.

The V gene is TRBV3-1 (or the pseudogene TRBV3-2), the J gene TRBJ2-5; the match to TRBD2 covers 8 bases. The germline V gene encodes CDR1 LGHDT and CDR2 YNNKEL (reference sequence). The CDR3 length is 16 residues. Losses at the gene ends were 4 bases for V and 6 bases for J; bases not matched to a gene: 13. DNA for the CDR3: TGTGCCAGCAGCCTAACCTTTGTCGGGGGGGTGAAGACCCAGTACTTC. Protein sequence: CASSLTFVGGVKTQYF.

The chain recombines TRBV3-1 (or the pseudogene TRBV3-2) with TRBJ2-7; D is perhaps TRBD2 (6 bases). The V gene lost 4 bases and the J gene lost 3 bases, with 13 bases spanning the gap. The CDR3 extends over 14 amino acids. Germline CDR1 reads LGHDT; CDR2 reads YNNKEL (reference sequence). CDR3 in amino acids: CASSPFAGSYEQYF. CDR3 coding DNA: TGTGCCAGCAGCCCCTTCGCGGGAAGCTACGAGCAGTACTTC.

This rearrangement joins TRBV24-1 to TRBJ2-2; tentative D call: TRBD2 (6 bases). CDR3 length equals 16 residues. Trimming removed 5 bases at V and 4 bases at J, with 16 bases between. Germline lookup yields CDR1 KGHDR and CDR2 SFDVKD. CDR3 bases: TGTGCCACCAGTGGGCCCAGTGGGGGGACCACCGGGGAGCTGTTTTTT. It is translated as CATSGPSGGTTGELFF.

The chain is built from TRBV20-1 and TRBJ2-5, with 8 bases fitting TRBD2. The CDR3 has 14 amino acids. The V gene end was trimmed by 3 bases and the J gene end by 4 bases; junction bases not matched to a gene: 7. CDR1 is DFQATT, CDR2 SNEGSKA, per germline (reference sequence). This CDR3 reads CSASGGTSGETQYF. DNA of the CDR3: TGCAGTGCTAGTGGCGGGACTAGTGGAGAGACCCAGTACTTC.

J is TRBJ2-1 and V is TRBV6-1; 8 positions agree with TRBD1. CDR3 length: 16 amino acids. The V and J ends lost 4 bases and 10 bases, in that order; junction bases with no gene match: 15. CDR1 and CDR2 (germline): MNHNS, SASEGT. The chain's CDR3 is CASSAYRDRLTEEQFF. The CDR3 DNA reads TGTGCCAGCAGTGCCTACCGGGACAGGCTAACGGAGGAGCAGTTCTTC.

The chain joins TRBV28 to TRBJ2-7; 10 nucleotides line up with TRBD2. The CDR3 runs to 15 residues. V dropped 5 bases and J dropped 7; count of bases not matched to a gene: 11. CDR1 is MDHEN and CDR2 is SYDVKM in the germline V gene. CDR3 protein: CASSRGVAGGREQYF. The CDR3 region has the DNA TGTGCCAGCAGTCGTGGGGTAGCGGGAGGCCGGGAGCAGTACTTC.

The chain has TRBV9 and TRBJ1-1; D gene uncertain. V was shortened by 4 bases and J by 0 bases, with 7 bases between the two germline ends. The germline gives CDR1 SGDLS, CDR2 YYNGEE. The CDR3 sequence is 13 residues long. The CDR3 region is CASSFSVNTEAFF. The CDR3 DNA sequence: TGTGCCAGCAGCTTCTCGGTGAACACTGAAGCTTTCTTT.

The rearrangement uses TRBV19 and TRBJ2-7; D gene unclear. Germline assignment: CDR1 LNHDA and CDR2 SQIVND (reference sequence). Between the trimmed V and J ends, which lost 4 bases and 0 bases, there was a span of 16 bases. This CDR3 is built from 16 residues. For the CDR3, the DNA is TGTGCCAGTAGTACCGGGTTGCTCCTTAGCTCCTACGAGCAGTACTTC. It yields the protein CASSTGLLLSSYEQYF.

The chain links TRBV6-2 or TRBV6-3 to TRBJ1-5, with 7 bases fitting TRBD1. The CDR3 length is 14 residues. CDR1 is MNHEY and CDR2 is SVGEGT in the germline V gene. The junction had 4 bases not matched to a gene; V was cut back by 5 bases and J by 3 bases. CDR3 amino acids: CASSRTGYNQPQHF. The CDR3, as DNA: TGTGCCAGCAGTCGGACAGGATACAATCAGCCCCAGCATTTT.

The chain joins TRBV20-1 to TRBJ2-3; possible D gene TRBD1, 6 bases. Germline V gene sequence: CDR1 DFQATT, CDR2 SNEGSKA (reference sequence). The ends were cut back, 6 bases at V and 2 bases at J, with 18 bases in the middle. The CDR3 has 15 amino acids. The CDR3 DNA reads as TGCAGTGCAAGTCAATACAGGGTGGACACAGATACGCAGTATTTT. Its translation: CSASQYRVDTDTQYF.

This rearrangement joins TRBV12-3 or TRBV12-4 to TRBJ2-5; no firm D call. The ends were cut back, 5 bases at V and 4 bases at J, with 5 bases in the middle. The CDR3 spans 11 residues. The DNA for the CDR3 is TGTGCCAGCAGTCCGAGAGAGACCCAGTACTTC. Translated: CASSPRETQYF.

The chain combines TRBV7-9 with TRBJ1-1; no clear D. The CDR3 is 15 residues long. The germline V and J ends were trimmed by 5 bases and 3 bases, with 16 bases remaining between them. Germline values: CDR1 SEHNR, CDR2 FQNEAQ (reference sequence). The CDR3 bases are TGTGCCAGCAGCCTCAGCTCAACGGGAGACACTGAAGCTTTCTTT. Protein product: CASSLSSTGDTEAFF.

This rearrangement joins TRBV7-2 to TRBJ1-1; D may be TRBD1 (6 bases). The CDR3 has 16 amino acids. Trimming stripped 1 base from V and 4 bases from J, with 16 bases between. Germline V lookup: CDR1 SGHTA, CDR2 FQGNSA. In nucleotides, the CDR3 is TGTGCCAGCAGCTTAGACAGGGTCGGGGTCGGCACTGAAGCTTTCTTT. This gives the protein CASSLDRVGVGTEAFF.

The chain joins TRBV7-2 to TRBJ1-2, with 10 positions matching TRBD1. With 2 bases clipped from V and 4 bases from J, the junction kept 7 bases outside the gene matches. CDR3 length: 16 amino acids. Germline CDR1 reads SGHTA; CDR2 reads FQGNSA. The CDR3 DNA reads TGTGCCAGCAGCTTAACCGGGACAGGGGCCGCCTATGGCTACACCTTC. As protein: CASSLTGTGAAYGYTF.

The chain combines TRBV24-1 with TRBJ1-1, with D unresolved. The CDR3 loop spans 13 amino acids. Between the trimmed V and J ends, which lost 12 bases and 0 bases, there was a span of 13 bases. Germline V gene sequence: CDR1 KGHDR, CDR2 SFDVKD. CDR3 region: CAAQRELNTEAFF. The DNA for the CDR3 is TGTGCCGCCCAGCGGGAATTGAACACTGAAGCTTTCTTT.

V usage is TRBV5-1 and J usage is TRBJ2-7; the D gene is possibly TRBD2 (6 bases). V was shortened by 4 bases and J by 3 bases, with 17 bases between the two germline ends. The germline V gene has CDR1 SGHRS and CDR2 YFSETQ. This CDR3 is built from 15 residues. Written as DNA, the CDR3 is TGCGCCAGCAGCCCCGGGAGTCCAGTTGGCTACGAGCAGTACTTC. Amino acids: CASSPGSPVGYEQYF.

V gene TRBV9 combines with J gene TRBJ2-5, with 13 positions matching TRBD2. Germline V gene sequence: CDR1 SGDLS, CDR2 YYNGEE. The CDR3 runs to 20 residues. Trimming took 4 bases from V and 0 from J; bases not matched to a gene: 15. The CDR3 reads CASSPRPWTSGSGDQETQYF. The CDR3 DNA reads as TGTGCCAGCAGCCCCCGCCCCTGGACTAGCGGGAGTGGGGACCAAGAGACCCAGTACTTC.

V is TRBV29-1 and J is TRBJ1-3; D remains unclear. CDR1 is SQVTM and CDR2 is ANQGSEA in the germline V gene. V lost 7 bases and J lost 0, with 10 bases in between. CDR3 length: 13 amino acids. CDR3 sequence reads: CSASGLSGNTIYF. CDR3 sequence (DNA): TGCAGCGCCAGTGGACTCTCTGGAAACACCATATATTTT.

V and J are TRBV19 and TRBJ1-5; no definite D call. There are 14 residues in the CDR3. Germline V lookup: CDR1 LNHDA, CDR2 SQIVND (reference sequence). V lost 6 bases, J lost 2 bases, and 11 bases lay in between. CDR3 DNA sequence: TGTGCCAGTAGCAGCGGACGGGGCAATCAGCCCCAGCATTTT. Encoded protein: CASSSGRGNQPQHF.

This chain links TRBV3-1 (or the pseudogene TRBV3-2) with TRBJ1-1, with TRBD1 identical over 10 bases. The CDR3 runs 15 residues. Germline trimming cut 1 base from V and 4 bases from J; bases unmatched to any gene: 3. Germline CDR1 is LGHDT and CDR2 is YNNKEL (reference sequence). The CDR3 is CASSQATGGGTEAFF. CDR3 nucleotides: TGTGCCAGCAGCCAAGCGACAGGGGGCGGCACTGAAGCTTTCTTT.

The chain couples TRBV19 to TRBJ2-7, with 11 bases lining up with TRBD1. CDR3 length: 14 amino acids. V gave up 3 bases and J gave up 9 bases; unmatched junction bases: 7. The germline V gene encodes CDR1 LNHDA and CDR2 SQIVND (reference sequence). In DNA, the CDR3 is TGTGCCAGTAGTATCGGACAGGGGGCCAATTCGCAGTACTTC. Protein: CASSIGQGANSQYF. The variable domain in full, with the rest retrieved from reference TRBV19 and TRBJ2-7, is DGGITQSPKYLFRKEGQNVTLSCEQNLNHDAMYWYRQDPGQGLRLIYYSQIVNDFQKGDIAEGYSVSREKKESFPLTVTSAQKNPTAFYLCASSIGQGANSQYFGPGTRLTVT.

This sequence joins TRBV29-1 and TRBJ1-1; a weak D match, TRBD1 (6 bases). The CDR3 consists of 13 residues. Deletions cut 4 bases from V and 0 bases from J, with 9 bases between. Germline V lookup: CDR1 SQVTM, CDR2 ANQGSEA. Here the CDR3 reads CSVADRMNTEAFF. The CDR3 bases are TGCAGCGTTGCAGACAGGATGAACACTGAAGCTTTCTTT.

For the CDR3, the DNA is TGTGCCAGCAGCTTGCTCAGGGGATCCTACAATGAGCAGTTCTTC. Its translation: CASSLLRGSYNEQFF. This chain joins TRBV5-4 and TRBJ2-1, with TRBD1 as a possible D gene (6 bases). V lost 1 base and J 1 base, leaving 9 bases between the germline ends. The CDR3 is made up of 15 amino acids. Germline V gives CDR1 SGHNT, CDR2 YYREEE (reference sequence).

The V call is TRBV28, the J call TRBJ2-7, with TRBD1 identical over 7 bases. CDR3 length: 13 residues. After removal of 7 bases from V and 2 bases from J, the junction contained 5 bases not matched to a gene. The V gene's germline CDR1 is MDHEN and CDR2 SYDVKM. In nucleotides, the CDR3 is TGTGCCAGCATTAGGGACAGAGCCTACGAGCAGTACTTC. This codes for CASIRDRAYEQYF.

This chain connects TRBV28 to TRBJ1-5; 10 bases map to TRBD1. The germline V gene has CDR1 MDHEN and CDR2 SYDVKM. The CDR3 spans 15 residues. J lost 6 bases, V lost 8 bases, and 10 bases had no gene match. CDR3 DNA sequence: TGTGCCAGCGGAAAGCCCGGGACAGGGGTTCAGCCCCAGCATTTT. Amino acids: CASGKPGTGVQPQHF.